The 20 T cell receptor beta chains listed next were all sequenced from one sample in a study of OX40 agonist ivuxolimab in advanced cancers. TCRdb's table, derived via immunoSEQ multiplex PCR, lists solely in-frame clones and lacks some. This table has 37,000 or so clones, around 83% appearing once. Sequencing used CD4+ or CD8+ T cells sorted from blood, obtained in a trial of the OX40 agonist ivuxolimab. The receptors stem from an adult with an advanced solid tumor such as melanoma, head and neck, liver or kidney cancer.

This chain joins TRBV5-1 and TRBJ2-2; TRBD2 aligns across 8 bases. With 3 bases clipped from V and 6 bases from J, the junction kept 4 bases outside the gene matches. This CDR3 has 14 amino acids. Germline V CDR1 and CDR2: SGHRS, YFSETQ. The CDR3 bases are TGCGCCAGCAGCTCGGGACTAGTAGCCGGGGAGCTGTTTTTT. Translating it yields CASSSGLVAGELFF.

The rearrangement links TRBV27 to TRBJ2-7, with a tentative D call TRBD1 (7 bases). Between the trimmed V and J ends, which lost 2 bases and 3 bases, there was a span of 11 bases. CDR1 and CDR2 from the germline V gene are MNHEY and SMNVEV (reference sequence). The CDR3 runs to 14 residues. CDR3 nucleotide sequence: TGTGCCAGCAGTTTAACCCAGGGGGGCTACGAGCAGTACTTC. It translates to CASSLTQGGYEQYF.

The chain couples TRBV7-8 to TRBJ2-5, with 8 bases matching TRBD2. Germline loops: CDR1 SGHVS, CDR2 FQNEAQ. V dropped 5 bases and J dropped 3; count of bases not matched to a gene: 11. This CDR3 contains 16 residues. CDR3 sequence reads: CASSPLLAGLKETQYF. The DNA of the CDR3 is TGTGCCAGCAGCCCACTCCTAGCGGGTTTAAAAGAGACCCAGTACTTC.

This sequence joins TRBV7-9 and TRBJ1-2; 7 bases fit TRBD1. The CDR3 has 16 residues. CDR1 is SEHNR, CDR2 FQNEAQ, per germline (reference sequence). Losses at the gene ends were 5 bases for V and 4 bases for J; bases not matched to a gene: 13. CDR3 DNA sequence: TGTGCCAGCAGCCAAGCAGGGGGGCCTGGGGGCTATGGCTACACCTTC. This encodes CASSQAGGPGGYGYTF.

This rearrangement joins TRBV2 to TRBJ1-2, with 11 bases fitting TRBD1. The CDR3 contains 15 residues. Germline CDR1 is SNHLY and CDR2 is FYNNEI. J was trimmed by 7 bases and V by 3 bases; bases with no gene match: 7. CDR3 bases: TGTGCCAGCAGTGACGGACAGGGGGCCCCAGGTGGCTACACCTTC. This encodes CASSDGQGAPGGYTF.

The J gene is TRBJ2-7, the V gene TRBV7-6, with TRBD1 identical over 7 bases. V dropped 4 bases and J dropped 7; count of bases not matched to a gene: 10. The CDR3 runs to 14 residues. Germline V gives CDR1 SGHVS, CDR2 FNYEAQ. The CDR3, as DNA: TGTGCCAGCAGCTCCGGGACAGATACCGGGGAGCAGTACTTC. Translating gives CASSSGTDTGEQYF.

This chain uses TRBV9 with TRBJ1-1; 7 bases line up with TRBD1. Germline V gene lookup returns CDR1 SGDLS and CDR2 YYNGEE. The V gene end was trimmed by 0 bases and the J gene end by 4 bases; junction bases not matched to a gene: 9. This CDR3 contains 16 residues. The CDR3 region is CASSVGQGVRGTEAFF. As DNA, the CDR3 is TGTGCCAGCAGCGTAGGACAGGGAGTGAGGGGCACTGAAGCTTTCTTT.

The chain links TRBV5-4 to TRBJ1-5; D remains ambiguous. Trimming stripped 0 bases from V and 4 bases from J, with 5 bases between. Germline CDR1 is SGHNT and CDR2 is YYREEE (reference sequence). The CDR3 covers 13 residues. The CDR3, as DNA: TGTGCCAGCAGCTTGGGGGTTAATCAGCCCCAGCATTTT. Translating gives CASSLGVNQPQHF.

CDR3 sequence reads: CASTWSVTSYNSPLHF. In DNA form, the CDR3 reads TGTGCCAGCACCTGGTCGGTGACCTCCTATAATTCACCCCTCCACTTT. The chain carries TRBV7-9 and TRBJ1-6; no clear D gene. V lost 7 bases to trimming and J lost 0 bases, with 13 bases between them. CDR3 length equals 16 residues. Germline CDR1 SEHNR, CDR2 FQNEAQ (reference sequence).

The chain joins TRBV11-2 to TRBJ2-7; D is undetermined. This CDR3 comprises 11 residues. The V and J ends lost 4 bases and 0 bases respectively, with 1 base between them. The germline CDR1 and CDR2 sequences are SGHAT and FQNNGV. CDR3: CASSSSYEQYF. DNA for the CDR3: TGTGCCAGCAGCTCCTCCTACGAGCAGTACTTC.

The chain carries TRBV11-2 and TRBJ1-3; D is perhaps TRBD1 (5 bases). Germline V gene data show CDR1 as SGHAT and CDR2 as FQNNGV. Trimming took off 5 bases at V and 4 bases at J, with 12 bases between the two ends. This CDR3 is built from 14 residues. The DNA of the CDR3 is TGTGCCAGCAGCCCCGTAGGGGTCGGAAACACCATATATTTT. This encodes CASSPVGVGNTIYF.

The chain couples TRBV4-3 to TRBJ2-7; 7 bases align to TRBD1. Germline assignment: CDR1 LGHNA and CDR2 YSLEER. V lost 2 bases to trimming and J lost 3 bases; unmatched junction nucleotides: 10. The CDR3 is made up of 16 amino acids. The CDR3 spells CASSQIRDSYLYEQYF. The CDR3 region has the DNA TGCGCCAGCAGCCAAATCAGGGACAGTTACCTCTACGAGCAGTACTTC.

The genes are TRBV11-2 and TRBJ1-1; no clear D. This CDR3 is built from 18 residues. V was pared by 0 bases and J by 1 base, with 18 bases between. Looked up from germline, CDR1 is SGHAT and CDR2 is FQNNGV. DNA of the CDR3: TGTGCCAGCAGCTTAGATCGAGGCAGTGGAAGAACGAACACTGAAGCTTTCTTT. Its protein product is CASSLDRGSGRTNTEAFF.

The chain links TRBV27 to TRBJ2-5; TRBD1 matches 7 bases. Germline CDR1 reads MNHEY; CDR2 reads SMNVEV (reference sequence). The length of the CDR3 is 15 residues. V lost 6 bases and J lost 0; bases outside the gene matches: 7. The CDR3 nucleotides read TGTGCCAGCAGCTTACGACAGGGTCACCAAGAGACCCAGTACTTC. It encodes CASSLRQGHQETQYF.

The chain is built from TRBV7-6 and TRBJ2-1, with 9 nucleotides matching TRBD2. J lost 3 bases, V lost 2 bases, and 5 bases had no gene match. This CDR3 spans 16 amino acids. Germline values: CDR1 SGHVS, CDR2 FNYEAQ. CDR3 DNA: TGTGCCAGCAGCTTATTAGCGGGGGCATACTACAATGAGCAGTTCTTC. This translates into CASSLLAGAYYNEQFF. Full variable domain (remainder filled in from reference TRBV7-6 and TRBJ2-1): GAGVSQSPRYKVTKRGQDVALRCDPISGHVSLYWYRQALGQGPEFLTYFNYEAQQDKSGLPNDRFSAERPEGSISTLTIQRTEQRDSAMYRCASSLLAGAYYNEQFFGPGTRLTVL.

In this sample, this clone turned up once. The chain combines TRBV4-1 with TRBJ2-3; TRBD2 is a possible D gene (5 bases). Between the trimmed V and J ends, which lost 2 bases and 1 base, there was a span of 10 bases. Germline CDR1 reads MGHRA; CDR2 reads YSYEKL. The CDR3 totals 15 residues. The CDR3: CASSQLVGGTDTQYF. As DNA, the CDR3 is TGCGCCAGCAGCCAATTGGTCGGGGGCACAGATACGCAGTATTTT.

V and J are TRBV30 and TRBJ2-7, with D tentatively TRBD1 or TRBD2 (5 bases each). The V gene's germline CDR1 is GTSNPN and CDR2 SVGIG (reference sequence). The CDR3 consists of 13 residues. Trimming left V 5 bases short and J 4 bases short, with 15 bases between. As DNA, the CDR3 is TGTGCCTGGGGGTTACTAGGGACGTACGAGCAGTACTTC. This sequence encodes CAWGLLGTYEQYF.

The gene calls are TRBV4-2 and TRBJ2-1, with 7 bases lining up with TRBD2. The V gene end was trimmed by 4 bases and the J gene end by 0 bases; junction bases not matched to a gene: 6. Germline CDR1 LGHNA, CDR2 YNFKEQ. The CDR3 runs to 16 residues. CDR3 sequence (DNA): TGTGCCAGCAGCCCTCGGTTAGCGGGCTCCTACAATGAGCAGTTCTTC. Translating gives CASSPRLAGSYNEQFF.

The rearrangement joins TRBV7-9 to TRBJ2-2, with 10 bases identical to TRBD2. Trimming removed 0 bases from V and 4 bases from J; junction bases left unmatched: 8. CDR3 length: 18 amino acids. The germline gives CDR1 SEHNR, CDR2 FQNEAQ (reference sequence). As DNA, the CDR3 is TGTGCCAGCAGCTTAGCCTTCACTCTAGCGGGAGTCACCGGGGAGCTGTTTTTT. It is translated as CASSLAFTLAGVTGELFF.

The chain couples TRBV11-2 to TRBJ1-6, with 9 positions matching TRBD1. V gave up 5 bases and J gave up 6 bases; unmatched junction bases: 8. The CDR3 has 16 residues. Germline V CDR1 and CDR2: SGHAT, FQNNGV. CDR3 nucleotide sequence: TGTGCCAGCAGCACCACAGGGGGCTCCCTTAATTCACCCCTCCACTTT. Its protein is CASSTTGGSLNSPLHF.